These T cell receptor beta chains were read from a single sample in a study of cytomegalovirus exposure and HLA in healthy donors. Profiling relied on immunoSEQ multiplex PCR, and the TCRdb table lists in-frame clones only, not all of them. The data show over 95,000 clones, roughly 80% seen once. The sequenced sample was PBMCs. The receptors were gathered from a female donor in good health and CMV-seronegative. CDR3s include the opening cysteine and the closing phenylalanine or tryptophan. Each record gives: J gene, clone size, D gene, V gene, CDR3 DNA, CDR3 protein. A D gene is named only where the DNA matches it firmly. Clone size is shown for a subset of rows, as once, few, many or a class of expanded clone.

TRBJ1-3,once,NA,TRBV18,TGTGCCAGCTCACCGATGAGTTTTTCTGGAAACACCATATATTTT,CASSPMSFSGNTIYF
TRBJ1-3,NA,TRBD1,TRBV7-9,TGTGCCAGCAGCTACCGGGACAGGCATTCCTCTGGAAACACCATATATTTT,CASSYRDRHSSGNTIYF
TRBJ1-5,NA,TRBD1,TRBV30,TGTGCCTGGGGAGGGGGCCCTCAGCCCCAGCATTTT,CAWGGGPQPQHF
TRBJ2-7,NA,TRBD2,TRBV10-3,TGTGCCATCAGTGAGTCAGGGACTAGCGGGGGCACCTACGAGCAGTACTTC,CAISESGTSGGTYEQYF
TRBJ2-7,NA,TRBD1,TRBV25-1,TGTGCCAGCAGTGTTAACCGGGACAGGGTATCCTACGAGCAGTACTTC,CASSVNRDRVSYEQYF
TRBJ2-7,NA,TRBD1,TRBV6-5,TGTGCCAGCAGTGAGGTAGGGGGCGGCGAGCAGTACTTC,CASSEVGGGEQYF
TRBJ2-5,NA,NA,TRBV15,TGTGCCACCAGCAGAGATCAATGGCGGGAAGAGACCCAGTACTTC,CATSRDQWREETQYF
TRBJ2-3,NA,TRBD2,TRBV18,TGTGCCAGCTCACCACTAGCGGGGGGGCCCGGAGATACGCAGTATTTT,CASSPLAGGPGDTQYF
TRBJ2-4,NA,TRBD2,TRBV7-9,TGTGCCAGCAGCCCCTCACCGACTAGCGGAAAAAACATTCAGTACTTC,CASSPSPTSGKNIQYF
TRBJ2-5,NA,TRBD2,TRBV14,TGTGCCAGCAGTCAGAAGCGGGGGCAAAAAGAGACCCAGTACTTC,CASSQKRGQKETQYF
TRBJ2-1,once,NA,TRBV15,TGTGCCACCAGCAGCGGGACTTCGCATGAGCAGTTCTTC,CATSSGTSHEQFF
TRBJ1-4,NA,NA,TRBV5-6,TGTGCCAGCAGCTTGGGGGTAGCATCTCCCTATGAAAAACTGTTTTTT,CASSLGVASPYEKLFF
TRBJ1-5,NA,NA,TRBV6-1,TGTGCCAGCAGTGAAATTCAGGGCAGGGGCCGCTCTCAGCCCCAGCATTTT,CASSEIQGRGRSQPQHF